Below, 23 T cell receptor beta chains from the same sample are listed, as sequenced in a study of neurological immune-mediated disorders. TCRdb fed the 5' RACE reads into MiXCR, producing one record per CDR3 protein. The sample yields over 60,000 distinct CDR3 sequences, under 5.5% seen once. The sample taken for sequencing was PBMCs. These receptors were collected from a woman between 65 and 79 years old with multiple sclerosis.

The table lists this clonotype with a few counts. The junction does not match germline at one end; this may be a read error. The CDR3 DNA sequence: TGTGCTAGCAGTTGCCGGGGGGTTAGCGGAAAAGAAGAGACCCAGTACTTC. Encoded protein: CASSCRGVSGKEETQYF. The V and J genes are TRBV7-7 and TRBJ2-5; 7 nucleotides agree with TRBD2. This CDR3 spans 17 amino acids. The germline gives CDR1 SSHAT, CDR2 FNYEAQ (reference sequence).

This clonotype was observed at least ten times. The chain carries TRBV7-2 and TRBJ1-3; 8 nucleotides agree with TRBD1. The length of the CDR3 is 15 residues. Trimming cost V 2 bases and J 2 bases; bases outside gene matches: 2. Germline CDR1 is SGHTA and CDR2 is FQGNSA. CDR3 DNA sequence: TGTGCCAGCAGCTTAAGCAGGGGGCCTGGAAACACCATATATTTT. This sequence encodes CASSLSRGPGNTIYF.

This clonotype showed up many times. CDR3 in amino acids: CASSLRRGIGEQFF. The CDR3 DNA reads as TGTGCCAGCAGTTTACGGCGAGGTATAGGAGAGCAGTTCTTC. V usage is TRBV27 and J usage is TRBJ2-1; D call uncertain. Germline CDR1 and CDR2: MNHEY and SMNVEV (reference sequence). The V end was cut by 2 bases, the J end by 10 bases, with 15 bases between. The CDR3 consists of 14 residues.

This clonotype was counted ten times or more. This rearrangement joins TRBV9 to TRBJ2-1; D may be TRBD1 or TRBD2 (5 bases each). Germline V gives CDR1 SGDLS, CDR2 YYNGEE. The germline V and J ends were trimmed by 4 bases and 9 bases, with 20 bases remaining between them. The CDR3 has 15 amino acids. The CDR3 bases are TGTGCCAGCAGCTCTACACGACCCCGTGGGGGTGAGCAGTTCTTC. This gives the protein CASSSTRPRGGEQFF. The full variable domain, rest sourced from reference TRBV9 and TRBJ2-1, is DSGVTQTPKHLITATGQRVTLRCSPRSGDLSVYWYQQSLDQGLQFLIQYYNGEERAKGNILERFSAQQFPDLHSELNLSSLELGDSALYFCASSSTRPRGGEQFFGPGTRLTVL.

In this sample, this clonotype turned up many times. The chain couples TRBV20-1 to TRBJ2-3; D remains ambiguous. Trimming left V 6 bases short and J 4 bases short, with 8 bases between. CDR3 length equals 11 residues. Germline assignment: CDR1 DFQATT and CDR2 SNEGSKA (reference sequence). The CDR3 reads CSALGPDTQYF. CDR3 DNA: TGCAGTGCCCTAGGACCAGATACGCAGTATTTT.

The table lists this clonotype with many counts. The chain combines TRBV5-1 with TRBJ2-7, with D possibly being TRBD2 (6 bases). Germline values: CDR1 SGHRS, CDR2 YFSETQ. CDR3 length: 13 residues. The ends were cut back, 5 bases at V and 4 bases at J, with 13 bases in the middle. The CDR3 sequence: CASSPGTQYEQYF. CDR3 coding DNA: TGCGCCAGCAGTCCCGGGACTCAGTACGAGCAGTACTTC.

Ten or more counts support this clonotype. Here the CDR3 reads CASSLSALREQYF. CDR3 nucleotide sequence: TGTGCCAGCAGCCTCTCGGCCCTTCGGGAGCAGTACTTC. V gene TRBV7-2 combines with J gene TRBJ2-7; no definite D call. V was trimmed by 5 bases and J by 7 bases, leaving 15 bases between them. CDR1 is SGHTA, CDR2 FQGNSA, per germline. The CDR3 has 13 residues.

This clonotype occurred many times. This CDR3 is CASSLDLKAGELFF. In nucleotides, the CDR3 is TGTGCCAGCAGCTTAGATCTAAAGGCCGGGGAGCTGTTTTTT. The rearrangement links TRBV11-2 to TRBJ2-2; no clear D gene. The CDR3 covers 14 residues. V shed 0 bases and J shed 6 bases, with 8 bases lying between them. Germline values: CDR1 SGHAT, CDR2 FQNNGV.

This clonotype appeared many times. The rearrangement links TRBV12-3 or TRBV12-4 to TRBJ1-5; D remains ambiguous. Trimming cost V 9 bases and J 3 bases, with 12 bases left between them. The CDR3 contains 13 residues. Here the CDR3 DNA reads TGTGCCAGGACGACGAGGCCCAATCAGCCCCAGCATTTT. It translates to CARTTRPNQPQHF.

This clonotype was seen repeatedly, ten times or more. The rearrangement joins TRBV5-1 to TRBJ1-1; D unresolved. The germline gives CDR1 SGHRS, CDR2 YFSETQ. V gave up 4 bases and J gave up 6 bases, with 13 bases separating them. The CDR3 is made up of 13 amino acids. The DNA of the CDR3 is TGCGCCAGCAGCCTGGAAAGAACGGCTGAAGCTTTCTTT. Its protein is CASSLERTAEAFF.

This clonotype was detected many times. The genes are TRBV7-9 and TRBJ2-1, with D perhaps TRBD2 (5 bases). Trimming took off 1 base at V and 2 bases at J, with 9 bases between the two ends. The CDR3 has 15 residues. Germline loops: CDR1 SEHNR, CDR2 FQNEAQ (reference sequence). CDR3 DNA: TGTGCCAGCAGCTTAGACGCCGGGGCCTACAATGAGCAGTTCTTC. As protein: CASSLDAGAYNEQFF.

In its sample, this clonotype was seen many times. This sequence joins TRBV5-1 and TRBJ1-4; 9 nucleotides match TRBD1. V was clipped by 4 bases and J by 5 bases; unmatched bases: 6. The germline V gene has CDR1 SGHRS and CDR2 YFSETQ. The CDR3 has 15 residues. The chain's CDR3 is CASSPIGQGNEKLFF. In nucleotides, the CDR3 is TGCGCCAGCAGCCCGATCGGACAGGGGAATGAAAAACTGTTTTTT.

This clonotype was recorded at least ten times. The V call is TRBV7-8, the J call TRBJ2-5; either TRBD1 or TRBD2 may fit D (5 bases each). Germline V gene data show CDR1 as SGHVS and CDR2 as FQNEAQ. The V and J ends lost 0 bases and 5 bases respectively, with 16 bases between them. The length of the CDR3 is 16 residues. Written as DNA, the CDR3 is TGTGCCAGCAGCTTAGCGGGGCGTACCTGGGGGGAGACCCAGTACTTC. Translation: CASSLAGRTWGETQYF.

This clonotype was recorded at least ten times. The chain combines TRBV7-9 with TRBJ2-7; the D is unclear. The length of the CDR3 is 14 residues. V was trimmed by 5 bases and J by 5 bases, leaving 16 bases between them. Germline CDR1 reads SEHNR; CDR2 reads FQNEAQ (reference sequence). Written as DNA, the CDR3 is TGTGCCAGCAGCGCTAGTGGCGTAGGGAACGAGCAGTACTTC. This sequence encodes CASSASGVGNEQYF.

This clonotype was counted many times. This chain joins TRBV29-1 and TRBJ2-2, with D perhaps matching TRBD1 (5 bases). Trimming took off 4 bases at V and 0 bases at J, with 9 bases between the two ends. Germline assignment: CDR1 SQVTM and CDR2 ANQGSEA. CDR3 size: 14 residues. CDR3: CSVGRGTNTGELFF. As DNA, the CDR3 is TGCAGCGTTGGAAGGGGTACGAACACCGGGGAGCTGTTTTTT.

This clonotype showed up many times. This sequence joins TRBV5-1 and TRBJ2-1, with 13 bases that match TRBD2. The germline V gene encodes CDR1 SGHRS and CDR2 YFSETQ. Germline trimming cut 3 bases from V and 14 bases from J; bases unmatched to any gene: 5. The CDR3 runs to 13 residues. CDR3 sequence reads: CASSSTLAGGEFF. CDR3 sequence (DNA): TGCGCCAGCAGCTCAACACTAGCGGGAGGGGAGTTCTTC.

This clonotype was seen at least ten times. The chain couples TRBV7-2 to TRBJ2-7, with D perhaps TRBD1 (5 bases). V shed 3 bases and J shed 7 bases, with 7 bases lying between them. CDR1 is SGHTA and CDR2 is FQGNSA in the germline V gene. This CDR3 spans 11 amino acids. The CDR3 is CASSLQGEQYF. DNA of the CDR3: TGTGCCAGCAGCTTGCAGGGAGAGCAGTACTTC.

This clonotype was found many times. The chain is built from TRBV4-1 and TRBJ2-7, with 8 positions matching TRBD1. Germline values: CDR1 MGHRA, CDR2 YSYEKL. The V gene end was trimmed by 4 bases and the J gene end by 1 base; junction bases not matched to a gene: 9. The CDR3 length is 16 residues. CDR3 sequence (DNA): TGCGCCAGCAGCCCTTACCGGACAGGGAGATCCTACGAGCAGTACTTC. This codes for CASSPYRTGRSYEQYF.

This clonotype was seen ten or more times. This sequence joins TRBV7-9 and TRBJ1-3; no reliable D call. With 0 bases removed from V and 2 bases from J, the gap between germline ends came to 8 bases. The CDR3 runs 15 residues. Germline V gene lookup returns CDR1 SEHNR and CDR2 FQNEAQ (reference sequence). The CDR3 DNA sequence: TGTGCCAGCAGCTTAGCGCTTCCTGCTGGAAACACCATATATTTT. It codes for CASSLALPAGNTIYF.

The sample holds many counts of this clonotype. The chain uses TRBV5-1 and TRBJ2-1; D may be TRBD2 (5 bases). Germline V gives CDR1 SGHRS, CDR2 YFSETQ. This CDR3 comprises 13 residues. The V and J ends lost 0 bases and 9 bases respectively, with 10 bases between them. The CDR3 nucleotides are TGCGCCAGCAGCTTGGAACTAGTGACTGAGCAGTTCTTC. Translated, it gives CASSLELVTEQFF.

This clonotype was seen repeatedly, ten times or more. The genes are TRBV5-1 and TRBJ2-2; D perhaps matches TRBD1 (6 bases). V lost 5 bases to trimming and J lost 4 bases, with 18 bases between them. Germline-derived CDR1 and CDR2 are SGHRS and YFSETQ. The CDR3 sequence is 16 residues long. CDR3 amino acids: CASRTVGQPFTGELFF. CDR3 bases: TGCGCCAGCAGAACCGTCGGACAGCCTTTCACCGGGGAGCTGTTTTTT.

This clonotype was seen many times. The chain joins TRBV27 to TRBJ2-2; D may correspond to TRBD1 or TRBD2 (5 bases each). Germline CDR1 reads MNHEY; CDR2 reads SMNVEV (reference sequence). This CDR3 has 14 residues. V lost 6 bases and J 2 bases, leaving 10 bases between the germline ends. The CDR3 DNA follows: TGTGCCAGCAGACCGGGACCTAACACCGGGGAGCTGTTTTTT. This sequence encodes CASRPGPNTGELFF.

This clonotype was found many times. The CDR3 loop is CASSHLTGTGGTDTQYF. The CDR3 region has the DNA TGCGCCAGCAGCCATCTCACGGGGACAGGAGGCACAGATACGCAGTATTTT. The J gene is TRBJ2-3, the V gene TRBV4-3, with 8 positions matching TRBD1. V lost 3 bases, J lost 1 base, and 9 bases stayed unmatched. Germline loops: CDR1 LGHNA, CDR2 YSLEER. The CDR3 is made up of 17 amino acids.